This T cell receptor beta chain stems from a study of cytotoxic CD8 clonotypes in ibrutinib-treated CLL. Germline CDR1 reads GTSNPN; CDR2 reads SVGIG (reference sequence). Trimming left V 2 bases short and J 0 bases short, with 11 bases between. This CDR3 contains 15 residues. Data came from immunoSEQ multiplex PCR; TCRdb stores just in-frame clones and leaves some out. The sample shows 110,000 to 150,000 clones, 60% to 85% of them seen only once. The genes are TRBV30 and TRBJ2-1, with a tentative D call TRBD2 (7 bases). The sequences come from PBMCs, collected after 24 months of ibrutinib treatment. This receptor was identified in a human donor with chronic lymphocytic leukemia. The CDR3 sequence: CAWSTRGASYNEQFF. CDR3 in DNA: TGTGCCTGGAGTACCCGGGGGGCCTCCTACAATGAGCAGTTCTTC.